This record covers a single T cell receptor beta chain. Its antigen is undetermined. The table came from immunoSEQ multiplex PCR; TCRdb's copy has only in-frame clones and leaves some out. The data hold some 120,000 clones, with 70% to 90% observed a single time. Time point here: blood 2 weeks post-SBRT. As for treatment: 15 Gy SBRT to primary tumor, nephrectomy 4 weeks later. After SBRT, blood was collected at 2 and 4 weeks, plus baseline. The tumor was a clear cell renal cell carcinoma. These data belong to a study of radiation and T cells in renal cell carcinoma. Overall study results and limits: From baseline, blood top tumor clonotypes peaked at 2 weeks post-radiation. Without pretreatment biopsies, baseline tumor clonotype presence was undetermined.

V dropped 5 bases and J dropped 3; count of bases not matched to a gene: 15. Germline V lookup: CDR1 SEHNR, CDR2 FQNEAQ (reference sequence). The CDR3 covers 17 residues. The receptor was isolated from a woman aged 60-70 years with renal cell carcinoma. The material sequenced was blood, taken from a patient whose treatment included radiotherapy and nephrectomy. The chain employs TRBV7-9 and TRBJ1-1, with 7 positions matching TRBD1. This CDR3 reads CASSPRGGSLIDTEAFF. The CDR3 nucleotides read TGTGCCAGCAGCCCAAGAGGGGGCAGTTTGATTGACACTGAAGCTTTCTTT. The variable domain in full, with the rest retrieved from reference TRBV7-9 and TRBJ1-1, is DTGVSQNPRHKITKRGQNVTFRCDPISEHNRLYWYRQTLGQGPEFLTYFQNEAQLEKSRLLSDRFSAERPKGSFSTLEIQRTEQGDSAMYLCASSPRGGSLIDTEAFFGQGTRLTVV.